Below are 22 T cell receptor beta chains sequenced from a single sample in a study of early T cells in non-severe SARS-CoV-2 infection. TCRdb processed the 5' RACE reads anew with MiXCR; each CDR3 protein has one entry. The sample comprises 45,000 to 55,000 distinct CDR3 sequences, about 7.4% of which are singletons, and roughly 5.9% rests with the top ten. Sequenced material: whole blood. These receptors were collected from an adult who was a healthcare worker with PCR-confirmed SARS-CoV-2 infection or an uninfected control (not recorded which).

The CDR3 coding sequence is TGCAGTGCTACAGGGTTAAATGGCTACACCTTC. Encoded protein: CSATGLNGYTF. This chain joins TRBV20-1 and TRBJ1-2, with D perhaps matching TRBD1 (5 bases). The V and J ends lost 4 bases and 6 bases respectively, with 9 bases between them. Germline V lookup: CDR1 DFQATT, CDR2 SNEGSKA (reference sequence). The CDR3 is 11 amino acids.

The chain is built from TRBV5-1 and TRBJ2-4; D gene ambiguous. V shed 4 bases and J shed 8 bases, with 16 bases lying between them. The V gene's germline CDR1 is SGHRS and CDR2 YFSETQ. This CDR3 region has 14 residues. The CDR3 reads CASSPLGLEYIQYF. CDR3 bases: TGCGCCAGCAGCCCCTTGGGGTTAGAGTACATTCAGTACTTC. Together with reference TRBV5-1 and TRBJ2-4, the CDR3 gives the full variable domain: KAGVTQTPRYLIKTRGQQVTLSCSPISGHRSVSWYQQTPGQGLQFLFEYFSETQRNKGNFPGRFSGRQFSNSRSEMNVSTLELGDSALYLCASSPLGLEYIQYFGAGTRLSVL.

This clonotype was counted many times. The chain uses TRBV28 and TRBJ1-6, with 8 bases matching TRBD1. From germline, CDR1 is MDHEN and CDR2 SYDVKM. The J segment lost 5 bases and the V segment lost 6 bases, leaving 6 bases of the junction unmatched. The CDR3 runs 15 residues. The CDR3 loop is CASSSWTGNNSPLHF. The CDR3 DNA reads TGTGCCAGCAGCTCCTGGACAGGGAATAATTCACCCCTCCACTTT.

This clonotype was observed a handful of times. The V call is TRBV12-5, the J call TRBJ2-2; perhaps TRBD1 as D (7 bases). The CDR3 spans 16 residues. Trimming removed 6 bases from V and 4 bases from J, with 18 bases in between. Germline values: CDR1 LGHNT, CDR2 FRNRAP. The CDR3 region is CASGNNQGGGTGELFF. DNA for the CDR3: TGTGCTAGTGGCAACAACCAGGGGGGAGGCACCGGGGAGCTGTTTTTT.

CDR3 DNA: TGTGCCAGCAGTAGAGACAGGGGTTCCAATCAGCCCCAGCATTTT. Amino acid sequence: CASSRDRGSNQPQHF. This chain connects TRBV2 to TRBJ1-5; 8 bases are a match to TRBD1. The CDR3 runs to 15 residues. Germline loops: CDR1 SNHLY, CDR2 FYNNEI. Trimming at V came to 5 bases and at J to 3 bases, leaving 6 bases not matched to a gene.

This clonotype appeared many times. The chain has TRBV9 and TRBJ2-3, with TRBD2 as a possible D gene (5 bases). The CDR3 runs 13 residues. The germline V gene encodes CDR1 SGDLS and CDR2 YYNGEE. V was pared by 4 bases and J by 2 bases, with 8 bases between. The DNA of the CDR3 is TGTGCCAGCAGCCAGAGGGTCACAGATACGCAGTATTTT. It yields the protein CASSQRVTDTQYF. The variable domain in full, completed from reference TRBV9 and TRBJ2-3, reads DSGVTQTPKHLITATGQRVTLRCSPRSGDLSVYWYQQSLDQGLQFLIQYYNGEERAKGNILERFSAQQFPDLHSELNLSSLELGDSALYFCASSQRVTDTQYFGPGTRLTVL.

This clonotype was observed a handful of times. The chain has TRBV20-1 and TRBJ2-5; possible D gene TRBD1, 5 bases. V shed 6 bases and J shed 5 bases, with 22 bases lying between them. The CDR3 runs 15 residues. CDR1 and CDR2 from the germline V gene are DFQATT and SNEGSKA (reference sequence). The CDR3 loop reads CSAGATDSLEETQYF. The CDR3 DNA reads TGCAGTGCCGGAGCGACAGACTCGCTCGAGGAGACCCAGTACTTC.

The rearrangement joins TRBV20-1 to TRBJ1-5; maybe TRBD1 (5 bases). Germline CDR1 reads DFQATT; CDR2 reads SNEGSKA (reference sequence). The V end was cut by 3 bases, the J end by 2 bases, with 8 bases between. The CDR3 sequence is 13 residues long. CDR3 in DNA: TGCAGTGCTAGGCAGGGCGGCAATCAGCCCCAGCATTTT. Encoded protein: CSARQGGNQPQHF.

This clonotype has at least ten counts. The chain carries TRBV7-3 and TRBJ2-2; tentative D call: TRBD2 (5 bases). This CDR3 has 16 amino acids. V was clipped by 4 bases and J by 2 bases, with 14 bases between them. Germline V gene lookup returns CDR1 SGHTA and CDR2 FQGTGA. The CDR3 sequence is CASSSLGGVNTGELFF. CDR3 in DNA: TGTGCCAGCAGCTCCCTTGGAGGCGTTAACACCGGGGAGCTGTTTTTT.

The V and J genes are TRBV7-9 and TRBJ1-4, with a possible D match to TRBD1 (5 bases). The V end lost 8 bases, the J end lost 3 bases, and 13 bases lay between the germline ends. Germline CDR1 and CDR2: SEHNR and FQNEAQ (reference sequence). The CDR3 runs 14 residues. CDR3 residues: CASHQGNANEKLFF. DNA of the CDR3: TGTGCCAGCCATCAGGGCAACGCTAATGAAAAACTGTTTTTT.

In its sample, this clonotype was seen a few times. This sequence joins TRBV7-9 and TRBJ1-2, with D maybe TRBD1 (5 bases). From germline, CDR1 is SEHNR and CDR2 FQNEAQ (reference sequence). V was pared by 1 base and J by 0 bases, with 9 bases between. The length of the CDR3 is 15 residues. The CDR3 region is CASSLVGGPNYGYTF. The CDR3 nucleotides read TGTGCCAGCAGCTTAGTGGGGGGACCTAACTATGGCTACACCTTC. The entire variable domain, with the rest obtained from reference TRBV7-9 and TRBJ1-2, is as follows: DTGVSQNPRHKITKRGQNVTFRCDPISEHNRLYWYRQTLGQGPEFLTYFQNEAQLEKSRLLSDRFSAERPKGSFSTLEIQRTEQGDSAMYLCASSLVGGPNYGYTFGSGTRLTVV.

The chain is built from TRBV27 and TRBJ2-1, with D tentatively TRBD2 (6 bases). The germline V gene has CDR1 MNHEY and CDR2 SMNVEV (reference sequence). The CDR3 is 16 residues long. Trimming pared 6 bases from V and 0 bases from J, leaving 15 bases between. CDR3 residues: CASSYNRDFSYNEQFF. The CDR3 DNA sequence: TGTGCCAGCAGCTATAACCGGGACTTCTCCTACAATGAGCAGTTCTTC.

This clonotype came up a few times. This chain joins TRBV25-1 and TRBJ1-1; D gene uncertain. The V end lost 4 bases, the J end lost 11 bases, and 14 bases lay between the germline ends. The CDR3 spans 12 residues. The V gene's germline CDR1 is MGHDK and CDR2 SYGVNS. The CDR3 bases are TGTGCCAGCAGTGGCAGTGCGACCCTTGCTTTCTTT. Protein product: CASSGSATLAFF.

This clonotype appeared a few times. A single base separates this from a much larger clone, so it may be a read error. The rearrangement uses TRBV9 and TRBJ1-2; tentative D call: TRBD1 (5 bases). The CDR3 is 13 amino acids. The germline V gene encodes CDR1 SGDLS and CDR2 YYNGEE. Trimming shortened V by 3 bases and J by 4 bases, and 10 bases separated the two germline ends. CDR3 amino acids: CASSAGTGYGYTF. CDR3 in DNA: TGTGCCAGCAGCGCCGGGACGGGCTATGGCTACACCTTC.

This clonotype was found a few times. The rearrangement joins TRBV7-9 to TRBJ2-1; D possibly corresponds to TRBD1 (5 bases). The length of the CDR3 is 14 residues. Germline CDR1 is SEHNR and CDR2 is FQNEAQ (reference sequence). The ends were cut back, 5 bases at V and 1 base at J, with 9 bases in the middle. CDR3 region: CASSLTASYNEQFF. The CDR3 DNA is TGTGCCAGCAGCCTGACAGCGTCCTACAATGAGCAGTTCTTC.

The chain combines TRBV28 with TRBJ1-5, with D possibly matching TRBD1 (5 bases). The CDR3 is made up of 14 amino acids. Trimming pared 5 bases from V and 5 bases from J, leaving 13 bases between. The germline V gene encodes CDR1 MDHEN and CDR2 SYDVKM. The CDR3 here is CASSPPGTDQPQHF. CDR3 in DNA: TGTGCCAGCAGTCCCCCAGGGACCGATCAGCCCCAGCATTTT.

In its sample, this clonotype was seen a few times. The chain employs TRBV5-6 and TRBJ1-1; 7 bases are a match to TRBD1. CDR1 is SGHDT, CDR2 YYEEEE, per germline. V shed 4 bases and J 7 bases; nucleotides not matched to a gene: 13. The CDR3 is 15 amino acids. For the CDR3, the DNA is TGTGCCAGCAGCCGGCAGGGGGTACGGGTAAATGAAGCTTTCTTT. Translated: CASSRQGVRVNEAFF.

The V call is TRBV6-6, the J call TRBJ1-5; 7 positions agree with TRBD1. Losses at the gene ends were 6 bases for V and 4 bases for J; bases not matched to a gene: 6. Per the germline V gene, CDR1 is MNHNY and CDR2 is SVGAGI (reference sequence). This CDR3 has 14 residues. The CDR3 DNA follows: TGTGCCAGCAGCCTGATGACAGGGAATCAGCCCCAGCATTTT. Translation gives CASSLMTGNQPQHF.

The sample holds many counts of this clonotype. A junction end diverges from the germline sequence, so it may reflect a read error. The chain links TRBV15 to TRBJ1-1; TRBD1 matches 7 bases. Germline-derived CDR1 and CDR2 are LNHNV and YYDKDF (reference sequence). The CDR3 spans 13 residues. The DNA for the CDR3 is TGTGCCACCAGCAGAGATTCTCGGGACAGCCAGAGATTT. Its translation: CATSRDSRDSQRF.

The chain joins TRBV11-2 to TRBJ2-5, with 7 bases identical to TRBD2. The CDR3 is made up of 16 amino acids. CDR1 SGHAT and CDR2 FQNNGV come from the germline V gene. J was trimmed by 3 bases and V by 2 bases; bases with no gene match: 9. CDR3: CASSLLSGATEETQYF. As DNA, the CDR3 is TGTGCCAGCAGCTTATTAAGCGGGGCGACTGAAGAGACCCAGTACTTC.

J is TRBJ2-1 and V is TRBV28; TRBD2 agrees at 9 bases. Germline lookup yields CDR1 MDHEN and CDR2 SYDVKM. V was pared by 8 bases and J by 10 bases, with 12 bases of the junction left unmatched. This CDR3 spans 14 amino acids. CDR3 sequence: CASAQPGSGGEQFF. CDR3 coding DNA: TGTGCCAGCGCACAACCGGGTAGCGGGGGAGAGCAGTTCTTC.

This clonotype was seen a few times. This chain links TRBV29-1 with TRBJ1-1; D is undetermined. Germline V gives CDR1 SQVTM, CDR2 ANQGSEA. Trimming stripped 5 bases from V and 0 bases from J, with 7 bases between. CDR3 length equals 12 residues. The CDR3 DNA follows: TGCAGCGTTCAGGAGATGAACACTGAAGCTTTCTTT. Amino acid sequence: CSVQEMNTEAFF.